This T cell receptor (beta chain) was sequenced in a study of breast tumors, draining lymph nodes, adjacent tissues. The J segment lost 6 bases and the V segment lost 4 bases, leaving 8 bases of the junction unmatched. The germline V gene encodes CDR1 DFQATT and CDR2 SNEGSKA (reference sequence). CDR3 length: 13 amino acids. From the multiplex PCR reads, TCRdb called clonotypes with MiXCR, one entry per CDR3 protein. The table has some 230,000 distinct CDR3 sequences, about 34% seen once. The lymph nodes were axillary draining lymph nodes from breast cancer patients. Study-wide findings and caveats: Tumor T cell lymph node origin was a supported hypothesis, not proven.

About this clonotype: The antigen remains unidentified.

Sequencing was done on a sample of axillary lymph node tissue. The gene calls are TRBV20-1 and TRBJ2-7; 8 nucleotides align to TRBD2. The receptor comes from a female donor with breast cancer. Some clones in this sample may be carry-over from other donors' samples. DNA for the CDR3: TGCAGTGCTACGTCAGCGGGAGCGGCCGAGCAGTACTTC. Translation: CSATSAGAAEQYF.